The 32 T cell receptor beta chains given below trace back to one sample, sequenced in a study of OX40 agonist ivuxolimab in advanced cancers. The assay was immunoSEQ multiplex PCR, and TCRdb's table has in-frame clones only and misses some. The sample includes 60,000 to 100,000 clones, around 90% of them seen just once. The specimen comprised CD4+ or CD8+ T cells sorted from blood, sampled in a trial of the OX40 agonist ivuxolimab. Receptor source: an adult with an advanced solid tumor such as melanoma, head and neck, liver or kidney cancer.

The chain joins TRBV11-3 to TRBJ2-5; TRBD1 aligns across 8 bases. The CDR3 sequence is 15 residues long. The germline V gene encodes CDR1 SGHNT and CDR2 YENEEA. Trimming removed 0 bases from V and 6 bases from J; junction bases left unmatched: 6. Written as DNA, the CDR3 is TGTGCCAGCAGCTTAGACGGGGACAGGCTCAAGACCCAGTACTTC. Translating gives CASSLDGDRLKTQYF.

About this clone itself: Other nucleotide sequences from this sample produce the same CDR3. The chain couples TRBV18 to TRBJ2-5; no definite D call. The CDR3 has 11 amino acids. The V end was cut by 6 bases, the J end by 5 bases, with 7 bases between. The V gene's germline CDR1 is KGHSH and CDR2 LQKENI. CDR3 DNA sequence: TGTGCCAGCTCCTTGAGGGAGACCCAGTACTTC. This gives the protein CASSLRETQYF.

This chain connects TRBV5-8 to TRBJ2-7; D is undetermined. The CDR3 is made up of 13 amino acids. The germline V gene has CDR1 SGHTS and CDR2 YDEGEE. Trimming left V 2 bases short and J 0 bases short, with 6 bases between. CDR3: CASSFGHSYEQYF. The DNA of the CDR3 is TGTGCCAGCAGCTTTGGTCACTCCTACGAGCAGTACTTC.

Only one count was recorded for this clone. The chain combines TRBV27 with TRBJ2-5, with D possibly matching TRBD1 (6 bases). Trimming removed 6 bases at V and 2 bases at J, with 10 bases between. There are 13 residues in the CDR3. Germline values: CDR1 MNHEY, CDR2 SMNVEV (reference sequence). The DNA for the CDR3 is TGTGCCAGCAGGCCGCAGGGGCAAGAGACCCAGTACTTC. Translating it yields CASRPQGQETQYF.

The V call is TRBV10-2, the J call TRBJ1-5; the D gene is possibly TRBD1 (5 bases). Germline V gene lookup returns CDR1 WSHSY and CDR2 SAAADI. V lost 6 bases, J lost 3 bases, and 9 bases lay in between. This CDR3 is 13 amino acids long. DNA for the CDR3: TGCGCCAGCAGCCCAGGGTTCAATCAGCCCCAGCATTTT. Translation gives CASSPGFNQPQHF.

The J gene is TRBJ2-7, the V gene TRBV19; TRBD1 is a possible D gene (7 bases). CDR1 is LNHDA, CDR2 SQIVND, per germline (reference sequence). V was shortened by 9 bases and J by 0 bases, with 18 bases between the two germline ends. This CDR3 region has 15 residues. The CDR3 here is CARDLGGTDSYEQYF. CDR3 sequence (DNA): TGTGCCAGGGATTTGGGCGGGACAGACTCCTACGAGCAGTACTTC.

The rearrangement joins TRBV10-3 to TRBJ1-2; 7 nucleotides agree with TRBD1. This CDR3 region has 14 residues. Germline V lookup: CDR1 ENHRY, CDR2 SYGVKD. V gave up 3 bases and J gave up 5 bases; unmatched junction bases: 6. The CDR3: CAISEGTVGYGYTF. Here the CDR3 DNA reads TGTGCCATCAGTGAAGGGACAGTGGGGTATGGCTACACCTTC.

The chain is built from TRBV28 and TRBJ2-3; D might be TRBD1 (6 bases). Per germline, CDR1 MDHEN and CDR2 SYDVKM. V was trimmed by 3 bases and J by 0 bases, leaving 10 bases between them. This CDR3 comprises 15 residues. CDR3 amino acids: CASSLSQGSTDTQYF. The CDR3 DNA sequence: TGTGCCAGCAGTTTGTCACAGGGTAGCACAGATACGCAGTATTTT.

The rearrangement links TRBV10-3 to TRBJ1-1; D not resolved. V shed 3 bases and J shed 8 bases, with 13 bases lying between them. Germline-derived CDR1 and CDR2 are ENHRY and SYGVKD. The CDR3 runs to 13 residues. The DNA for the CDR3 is TGTGCCATCAGTGAAAAGGATCTCGGGGAAGCTTTCTTT. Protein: CAISEKDLGEAFF.

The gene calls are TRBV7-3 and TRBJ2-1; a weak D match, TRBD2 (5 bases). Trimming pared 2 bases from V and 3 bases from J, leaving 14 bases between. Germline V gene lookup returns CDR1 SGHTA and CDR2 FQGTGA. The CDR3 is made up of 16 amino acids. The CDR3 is CASSLWRASIYNEQFF. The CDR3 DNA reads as TGTGCCAGCAGCTTATGGCGGGCTAGCATCTACAATGAGCAGTTCTTC.

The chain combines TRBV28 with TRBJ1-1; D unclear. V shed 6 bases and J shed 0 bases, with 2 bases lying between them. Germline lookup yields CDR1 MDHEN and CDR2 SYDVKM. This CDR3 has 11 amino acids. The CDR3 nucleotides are TGTGCCAGCAGGTTGAACACTGAAGCTTTCTTT. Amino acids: CASRLNTEAFF. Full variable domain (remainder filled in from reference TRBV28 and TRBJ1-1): DVKVTQSSRYLVKRTGEKVFLECVQDMDHENMFWYRQDPGLGLRLIYFSYDVKMKEKGDIPEGYSVSREKKERFSLILESASTNQTSMYLCASRLNTEAFFGQGTRLTVV.

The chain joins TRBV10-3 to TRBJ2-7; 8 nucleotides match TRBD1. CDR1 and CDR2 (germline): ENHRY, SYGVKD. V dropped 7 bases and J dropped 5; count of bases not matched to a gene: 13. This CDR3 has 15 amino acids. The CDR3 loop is CAIKAGGAPGNEQYF. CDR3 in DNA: TGTGCCATCAAAGCAGGGGGCGCCCCGGGAAACGAGCAGTACTTC.

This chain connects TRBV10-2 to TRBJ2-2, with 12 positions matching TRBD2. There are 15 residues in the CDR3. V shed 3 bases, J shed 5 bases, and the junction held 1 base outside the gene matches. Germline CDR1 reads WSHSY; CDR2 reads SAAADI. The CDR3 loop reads CASSDLAGGTGELFF. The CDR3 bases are TGCGCCAGCAGTGACCTAGCGGGAGGGACCGGGGAGCTGTTTTTT.

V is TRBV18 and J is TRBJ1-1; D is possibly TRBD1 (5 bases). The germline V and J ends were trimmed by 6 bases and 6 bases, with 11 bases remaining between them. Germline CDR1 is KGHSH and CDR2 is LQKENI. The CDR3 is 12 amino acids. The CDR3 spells CASSPGLPEAFF. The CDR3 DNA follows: TGTGCCAGCTCGCCGGGACTGCCTGAAGCTTTCTTT. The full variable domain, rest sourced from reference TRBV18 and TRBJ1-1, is NAGVMQNPRHLVRRRGQEARLRCSPMKGHSHVYWYRQLPEEGLKFMVYLQKENIIDESGMPKERFSAEFPKEGPSILRIQQVVRGDSAAYFCASSPGLPEAFFGQGTRLTVV.

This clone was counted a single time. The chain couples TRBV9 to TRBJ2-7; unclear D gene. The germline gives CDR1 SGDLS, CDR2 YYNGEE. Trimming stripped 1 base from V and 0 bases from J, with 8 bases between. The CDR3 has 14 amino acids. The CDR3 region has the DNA TGTGCCAGCAGCGTATCACATTTCTCCTACGAGCAGTACTTC. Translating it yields CASSVSHFSYEQYF. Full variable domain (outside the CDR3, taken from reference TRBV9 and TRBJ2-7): DSGVTQTPKHLITATGQRVTLRCSPRSGDLSVYWYQQSLDQGLQFLIQYYNGEERAKGNILERFSAQQFPDLHSELNLSSLELGDSALYFCASSVSHFSYEQYFGPGTRLTVT.

The CDR3 DNA is TGCGCCAGCAGCTCCGGGACGGCATCCTACGAGCAGTACTTC. Protein: CASSSGTASYEQYF. V gene TRBV5-1 combines with J gene TRBJ2-7; D may be TRBD1 or TRBD2 (5 bases each). The CDR3 spans 14 residues. V was trimmed by 3 bases and J by 1 base, leaving 11 bases between them. Germline CDR1 and CDR2: SGHRS and YFSETQ.

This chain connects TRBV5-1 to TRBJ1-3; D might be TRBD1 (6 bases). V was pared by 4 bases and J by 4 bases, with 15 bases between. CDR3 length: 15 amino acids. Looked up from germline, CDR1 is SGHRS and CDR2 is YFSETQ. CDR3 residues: CASSASGAAGNTIYF. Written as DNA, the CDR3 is TGCGCCAGCAGCGCCTCAGGGGCGGCAGGAAACACCATATATTTT. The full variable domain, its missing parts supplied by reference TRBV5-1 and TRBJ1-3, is KAGVTQTPRYLIKTRGQQVTLSCSPISGHRSVSWYQQTPGQGLQFLFEYFSETQRNKGNFPGRFSGRQFSNSRSEMNVSTLELGDSALYLCASSASGAAGNTIYFGEGSWLTVV.

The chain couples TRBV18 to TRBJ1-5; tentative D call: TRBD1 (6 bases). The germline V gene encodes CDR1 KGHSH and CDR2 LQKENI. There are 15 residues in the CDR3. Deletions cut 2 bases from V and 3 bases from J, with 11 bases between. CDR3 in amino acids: CASSPYRVNNQPQHF. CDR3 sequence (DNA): TGTGCCAGCTCACCATACAGGGTAAACAATCAGCCCCAGCATTTT.

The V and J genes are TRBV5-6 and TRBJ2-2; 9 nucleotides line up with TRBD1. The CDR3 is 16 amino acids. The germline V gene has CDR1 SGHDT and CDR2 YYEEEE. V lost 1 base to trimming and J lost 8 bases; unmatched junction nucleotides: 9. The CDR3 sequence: CASSLSGQGRRGELFF. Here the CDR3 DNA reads TGTGCCAGCAGCTTGTCGGGACAGGGTAGGAGGGGGGAGCTGTTTTTT.

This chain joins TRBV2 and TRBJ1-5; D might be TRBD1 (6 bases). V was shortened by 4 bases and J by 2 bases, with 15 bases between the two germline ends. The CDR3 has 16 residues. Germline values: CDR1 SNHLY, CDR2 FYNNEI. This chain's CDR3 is CASSGDRGYGNQPQHF. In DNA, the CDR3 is TGTGCCAGCAGTGGAGATAGGGGGTATGGCAATCAGCCCCAGCATTTT.

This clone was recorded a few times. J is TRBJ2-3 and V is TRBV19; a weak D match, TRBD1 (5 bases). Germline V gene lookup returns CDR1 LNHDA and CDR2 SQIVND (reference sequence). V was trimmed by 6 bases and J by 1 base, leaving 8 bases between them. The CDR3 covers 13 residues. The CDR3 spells CASRARGTDTQYF. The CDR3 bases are TGTGCCAGTAGGGCCAGGGGCACAGATACGCAGTATTTT.

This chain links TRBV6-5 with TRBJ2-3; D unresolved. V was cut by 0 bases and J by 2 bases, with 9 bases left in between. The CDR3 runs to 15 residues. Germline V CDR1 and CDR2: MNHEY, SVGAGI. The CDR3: CASSYSKYPTDTQYF. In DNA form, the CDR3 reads TGTGCCAGCAGTTACTCGAAATATCCCACAGATACGCAGTATTTT.

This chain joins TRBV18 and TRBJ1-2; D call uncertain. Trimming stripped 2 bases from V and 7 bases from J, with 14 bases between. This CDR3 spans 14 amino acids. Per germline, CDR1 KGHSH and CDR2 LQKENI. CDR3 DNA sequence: TGTGCCAGCTCACCAGCAGGAATCACCGGTGGCTACACCTTC. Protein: CASSPAGITGGYTF.

CDR3 sequence reads: CASSKEGGRASYNEQFF. The CDR3 DNA reads TGTGCCAGCAGCAAAGAAGGCGGGAGGGCCTCCTACAATGAGCAGTTCTTC. This chain connects TRBV21-1 to TRBJ2-1; the table assigns TRBD2, which was not confirmed against the DNA. TRBV21-1 is a pseudogene. The CDR3 consists of 17 residues.

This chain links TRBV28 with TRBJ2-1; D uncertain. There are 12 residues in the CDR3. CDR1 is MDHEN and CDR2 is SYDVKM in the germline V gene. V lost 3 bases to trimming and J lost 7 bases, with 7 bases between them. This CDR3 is CASSFMGNEQFF. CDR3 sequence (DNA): TGTGCCAGCAGTTTTATGGGGAATGAGCAGTTCTTC.

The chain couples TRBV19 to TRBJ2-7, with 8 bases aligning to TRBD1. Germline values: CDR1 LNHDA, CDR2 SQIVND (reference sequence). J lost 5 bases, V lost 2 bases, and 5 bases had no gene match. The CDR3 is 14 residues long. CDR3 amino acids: CASSIQGARDEQYF. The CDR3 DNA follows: TGTGCCAGTAGTATACAGGGGGCGCGGGACGAGCAGTACTTC.

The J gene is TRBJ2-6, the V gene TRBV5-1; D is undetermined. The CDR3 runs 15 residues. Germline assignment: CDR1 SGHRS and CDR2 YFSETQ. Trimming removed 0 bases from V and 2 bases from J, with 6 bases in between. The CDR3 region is CASSLVIAGANVLTF. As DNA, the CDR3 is TGCGCCAGCAGCTTGGTAATCGCTGGGGCCAACGTCCTGACTTTC.

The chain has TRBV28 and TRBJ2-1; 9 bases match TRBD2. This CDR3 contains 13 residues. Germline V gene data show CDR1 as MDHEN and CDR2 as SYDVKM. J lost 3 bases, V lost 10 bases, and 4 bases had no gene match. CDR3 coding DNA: TGTGCCATCGAGACTAGCGGCTACAATGAGCAGTTCTTC. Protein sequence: CAIETSGYNEQFF.

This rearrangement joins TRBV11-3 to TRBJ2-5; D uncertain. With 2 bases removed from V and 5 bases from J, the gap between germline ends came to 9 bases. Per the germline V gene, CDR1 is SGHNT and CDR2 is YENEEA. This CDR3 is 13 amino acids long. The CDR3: CASSLNYPETQYF. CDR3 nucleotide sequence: TGTGCCAGCAGCTTAAACTATCCGGAGACCCAGTACTTC.

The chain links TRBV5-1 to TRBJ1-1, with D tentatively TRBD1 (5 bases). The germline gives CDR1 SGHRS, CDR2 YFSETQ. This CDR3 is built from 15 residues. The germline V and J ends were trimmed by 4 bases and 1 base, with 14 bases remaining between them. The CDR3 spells CASSPSVGGNTEAFF. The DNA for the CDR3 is TGCGCCAGCAGCCCCTCAGTCGGGGGGAACACTGAAGCTTTCTTT.

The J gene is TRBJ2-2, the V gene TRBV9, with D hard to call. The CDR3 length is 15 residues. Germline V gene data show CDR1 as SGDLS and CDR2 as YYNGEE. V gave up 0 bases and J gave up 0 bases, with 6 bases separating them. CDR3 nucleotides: TGTGCCAGCAGCGTAGGGGTGTCGAACACCGGGGAGCTGTTTTTT. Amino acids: CASSVGVSNTGELFF. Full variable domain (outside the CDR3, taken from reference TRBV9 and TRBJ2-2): DSGVTQTPKHLITATGQRVTLRCSPRSGDLSVYWYQQSLDQGLQFLIQYYNGEERAKGNILERFSAQQFPDLHSELNLSSLELGDSALYFCASSVGVSNTGELFFGEGSRLTVL.

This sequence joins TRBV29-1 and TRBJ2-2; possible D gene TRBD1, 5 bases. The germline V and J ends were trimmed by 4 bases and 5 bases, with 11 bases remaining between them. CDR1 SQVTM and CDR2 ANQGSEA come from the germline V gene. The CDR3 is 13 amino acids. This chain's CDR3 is CSVGGGSTGELFF. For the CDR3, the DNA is TGCAGCGTTGGGGGCGGATCTACCGGGGAGCTGTTTTTT.